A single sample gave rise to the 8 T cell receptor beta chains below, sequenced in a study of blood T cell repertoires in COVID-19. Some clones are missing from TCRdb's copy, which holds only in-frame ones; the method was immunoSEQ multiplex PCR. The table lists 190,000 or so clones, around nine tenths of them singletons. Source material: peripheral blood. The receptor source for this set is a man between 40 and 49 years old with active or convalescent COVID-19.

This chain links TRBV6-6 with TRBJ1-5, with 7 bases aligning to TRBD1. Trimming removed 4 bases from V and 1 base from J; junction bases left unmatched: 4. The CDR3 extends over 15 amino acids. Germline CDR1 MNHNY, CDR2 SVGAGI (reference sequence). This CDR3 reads CASSLTGQSNQPQHF. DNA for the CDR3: TGTGCCAGCAGTTTGACAGGGCAAAGCAATCAGCCCCAGCATTTT.

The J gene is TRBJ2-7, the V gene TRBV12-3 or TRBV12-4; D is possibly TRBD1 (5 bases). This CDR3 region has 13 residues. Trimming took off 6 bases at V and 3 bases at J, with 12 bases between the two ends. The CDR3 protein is CASSSSGIYEQYF. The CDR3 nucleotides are TGTGCCAGCAGCTCCTCAGGGATCTACGAGCAGTACTTC.

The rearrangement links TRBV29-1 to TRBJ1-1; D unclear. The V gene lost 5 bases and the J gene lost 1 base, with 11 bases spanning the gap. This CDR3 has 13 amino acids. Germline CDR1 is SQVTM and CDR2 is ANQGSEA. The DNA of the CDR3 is TGCAGCGTTTTCGTCGAGGGGAACACTGAAGCTTTCTTT. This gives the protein CSVFVEGNTEAFF. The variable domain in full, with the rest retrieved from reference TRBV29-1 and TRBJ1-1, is SAVISQKPSRDICQRGTSLTIQCQVDSQVTMMFWYRQQPGQSLTLIATANQGSEATYESGFVIDKFPISRPNLTFSTLTVSNMSPEDSSIYLCSVFVEGNTEAFFGQGTRLTVV.

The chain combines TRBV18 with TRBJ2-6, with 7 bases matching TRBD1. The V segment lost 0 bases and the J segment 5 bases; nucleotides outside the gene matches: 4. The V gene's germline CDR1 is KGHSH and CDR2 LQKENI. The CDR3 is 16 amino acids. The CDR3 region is CASSPPRGRRANVLTF. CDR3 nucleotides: TGTGCCAGCTCACCACCGAGGGGGCGTCGGGCCAACGTCCTGACTTTC.

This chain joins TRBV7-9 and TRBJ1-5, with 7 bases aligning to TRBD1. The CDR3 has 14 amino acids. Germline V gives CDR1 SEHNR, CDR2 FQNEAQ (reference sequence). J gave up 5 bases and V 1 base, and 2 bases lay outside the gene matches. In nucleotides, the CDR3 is TGTGCCAGCAGCTTAGGACAGGGATATCAGCCCCAGCATTTT. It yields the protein CASSLGQGYQPQHF.

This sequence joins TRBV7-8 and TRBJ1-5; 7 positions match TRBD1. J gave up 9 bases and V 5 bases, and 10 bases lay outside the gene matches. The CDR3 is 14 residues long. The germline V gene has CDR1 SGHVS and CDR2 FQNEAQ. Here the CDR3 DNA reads TGTGCCAGCAGCCAGGGGGGGGGTCTGAGGCCCCAGCATTTT. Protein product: CASSQGGGLRPQHF.

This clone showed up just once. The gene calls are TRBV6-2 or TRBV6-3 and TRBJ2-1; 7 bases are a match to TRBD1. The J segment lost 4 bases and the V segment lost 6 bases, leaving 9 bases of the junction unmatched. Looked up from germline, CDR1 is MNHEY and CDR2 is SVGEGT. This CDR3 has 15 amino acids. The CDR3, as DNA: TGTGCCAGCAGCATACCGGGACAGCTTTACAATGAGCAGTTCTTC. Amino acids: CASSIPGQLYNEQFF.

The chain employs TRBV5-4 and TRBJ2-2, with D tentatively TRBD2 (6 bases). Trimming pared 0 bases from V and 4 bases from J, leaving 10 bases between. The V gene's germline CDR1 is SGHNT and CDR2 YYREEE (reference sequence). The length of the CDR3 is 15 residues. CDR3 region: CASSLGLESTGELFF. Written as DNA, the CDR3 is TGTGCCAGCAGCTTGGGACTAGAGTCCACCGGGGAGCTGTTTTTT.